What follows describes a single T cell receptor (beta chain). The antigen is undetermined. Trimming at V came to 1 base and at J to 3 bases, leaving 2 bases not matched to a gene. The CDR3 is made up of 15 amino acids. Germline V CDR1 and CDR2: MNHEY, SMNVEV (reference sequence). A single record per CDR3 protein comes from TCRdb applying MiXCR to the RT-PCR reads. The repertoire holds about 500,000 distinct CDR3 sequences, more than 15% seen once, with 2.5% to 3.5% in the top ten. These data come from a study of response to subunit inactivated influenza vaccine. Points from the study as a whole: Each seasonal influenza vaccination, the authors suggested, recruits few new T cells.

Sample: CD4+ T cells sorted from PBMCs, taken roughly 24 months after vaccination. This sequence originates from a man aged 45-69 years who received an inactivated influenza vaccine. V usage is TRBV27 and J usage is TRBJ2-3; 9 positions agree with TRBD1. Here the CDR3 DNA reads TGTGCCAGCAGTTTATTCGGGACAGGGACAGATACGCAGTATTTT. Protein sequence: CASSLFGTGTDTQYF.